One sample yielded the 14 T cell receptor beta chains listed below, sequenced in a study of T cell changes during pregnancy in multiple sclerosis. TCRdb's copy holds only in-frame clones and misses some; the assay was immunoSEQ multiplex PCR. This table holds over 45,000 clones, nearly 95% found once. Material: CD8+ T cells from peripheral blood mononuclear cells, obtained in the third trimester of pregnancy. The receptor set was obtained from a female donor with multiple sclerosis, enrolled in a pregnancy study.

The V call is TRBV30, the J call TRBJ2-7, with 9 bases identical to TRBD1. The CDR3 contains 12 residues. Trimming at V came to 5 bases and at J to 3 bases, leaving 2 bases not matched to a gene. Germline V gives CDR1 GTSNPN, CDR2 SVGIG (reference sequence). In DNA, the CDR3 is TGTGCCTGGGGGACAGGGCTCTACGAGCAGTACTTC. This sequence encodes CAWGTGLYEQYF.

The chain employs TRBV5-5 and TRBJ2-7; unclear D gene. The germline gives CDR1 SGHKS, CDR2 YYEKEE (reference sequence). V was shortened by 0 bases and J by 3 bases, with 10 bases between the two germline ends. This CDR3 contains 14 residues. The CDR3 region has the DNA TGTGCCAGCAGCTTGGTAACGCCGGGCTACGAGCAGTACTTC. It is translated as CASSLVTPGYEQYF.

The V and J genes are TRBV28 and TRBJ2-1; 8 bases align to TRBD2. The junction had 6 bases not matched to a gene; V was cut back by 5 bases and J by 0 bases. The germline gives CDR1 MDHEN, CDR2 SYDVKM. The CDR3 covers 16 residues. The CDR3 DNA sequence: TGTGCCAGCAGTCCCTTTAGCGGGGCCTCCTACAATGAGCAGTTCTTC. Translation gives CASSPFSGASYNEQFF.

The gene calls are TRBV7-9 and TRBJ2-7; D remains ambiguous. V lost 5 bases, J lost 0 bases, and 14 bases lay in between. CDR3 size: 15 residues. Germline-derived CDR1 and CDR2 are SEHNR and FQNEAQ (reference sequence). This chain's CDR3 is CASSLVLIHSYEQYF. The CDR3 DNA reads TGTGCCAGCAGCCTCGTTTTGATACACTCCTACGAGCAGTACTTC.

The V and J genes are TRBV6-6 and TRBJ2-1; D not resolved. CDR1 is MNHNY and CDR2 is SVGAGI in the germline V gene (reference sequence). Trimming left V 4 bases short and J 10 bases short, with 14 bases between. The CDR3 totals 13 residues. CDR3 protein: CASSFRLKEEQFF. The CDR3, as DNA: TGTGCCAGCAGTTTCCGACTGAAAGAGGAGCAGTTCTTC.

This sequence joins TRBV2 and TRBJ2-1, with 11 bases aligning to TRBD2. J gave up 4 bases and V 2 bases, and 16 bases lay outside the gene matches. CDR1 is SNHLY and CDR2 is FYNNEI in the germline V gene. The CDR3 runs 20 residues. CDR3 DNA sequence: TGTGCCAGCAGTGAAAAAGGGGGGAGACTAGCGGGAACATTATACAATGAGCAGTTCTTC. Its protein is CASSEKGGRLAGTLYNEQFF.

The J gene is TRBJ2-1, the V gene TRBV29-1, with 7 bases matching TRBD1. In germline, CDR1 is SQVTM, CDR2 ANQGSEA. V dropped 6 bases and J dropped 7; count of bases not matched to a gene: 6. This CDR3 contains 12 residues. CDR3 protein: CSVTDRSNEQFF. The CDR3 region has the DNA TGCAGCGTGACGGACAGGTCGAATGAGCAGTTCTTC.

The V gene is TRBV5-5, the J gene TRBJ2-7; 12 bases match TRBD2. The V gene end was trimmed by 0 bases and the J gene end by 2 bases; junction bases not matched to a gene: 3. The germline gives CDR1 SGHKS, CDR2 YYEKEE (reference sequence). The CDR3 contains 16 residues. The CDR3 here is CASSLAGLAGTYEQYF. In nucleotides, the CDR3 is TGTGCCAGCAGCTTGGCCGGACTAGCGGGAACCTACGAGCAGTACTTC.

DNA for the CDR3: TGTGCCTGGACTAACTTACAAGGGGGCACAGATACGCAGTATTTT. It encodes CAWTNLQGGTDTQYF. The rearrangement joins TRBV30 to TRBJ2-3; D possibly corresponds to TRBD1 (5 bases). CDR3 length equals 15 residues. The germline V gene encodes CDR1 GTSNPN and CDR2 SVGIG (reference sequence). The V end lost 4 bases, the J end lost 1 base, and 15 bases lay between the germline ends.

V and J are TRBV9 and TRBJ1-4, with 7 bases fitting TRBD1. V shed 0 bases and J 7 bases; nucleotides not matched to a gene: 9. In germline, CDR1 is SGDLS, CDR2 YYNGEE. This CDR3 region has 16 residues. The CDR3 is CASSVEGGLSGEKLFF. As DNA, the CDR3 is TGTGCCAGCAGCGTAGAAGGGGGCCTCTCTGGTGAAAAACTGTTTTTT. Full variable domain (rest looked up from reference TRBV9 and TRBJ1-4): DSGVTQTPKHLITATGQRVTLRCSPRSGDLSVYWYQQSLDQGLQFLIQYYNGEERAKGNILERFSAQQFPDLHSELNLSSLELGDSALYFCASSVEGGLSGEKLFFGSGTQLSVL.

The rearrangement links TRBV28 to TRBJ2-7; D unresolved. V dropped 0 bases and J dropped 5 bases, with 11 bases sitting between them. Germline CDR1 and CDR2: MDHEN and SYDVKM. CDR3 length equals 14 residues. In DNA, the CDR3 is TGTGCCAGCAGTTTATGGGCCAATGCGGACGAGCAGTACTTC. Translating gives CASSLWANADEQYF.

The chain has TRBV19 and TRBJ2-7, with 7 bases that match TRBD2. V was clipped by 7 bases and J by 3 bases; unmatched bases: 3. The CDR3 has 12 amino acids. Germline CDR1 and CDR2: LNHDA and SQIVND (reference sequence). CDR3 DNA sequence: TGTGCCAGTACGCCGGGGGGCTACGAGCAGTACTTC. It specifies CASTPGGYEQYF.

The chain combines TRBV30 with TRBJ2-7, with TRBD1 matching over 7 bases. This CDR3 is 14 amino acids long. Trimming at V came to 2 bases and at J to 6 bases, leaving 10 bases not matched to a gene. Germline V gene data show CDR1 as GTSNPN and CDR2 as SVGIG (reference sequence). CDR3 DNA: TGTGCCTGGAGTCTAGGCAGGGGGTTGGGCGAGCAGTACTTC. Translation gives CAWSLGRGLGEQYF.

The chain couples TRBV14 to TRBJ2-3, with 10 bases aligning to TRBD2. The CDR3 is 17 residues long. The junction had 12 bases not matched to a gene; V was cut back by 3 bases and J by 6 bases. Germline V gives CDR1 SGHDN, CDR2 FVKESK. The CDR3 nucleotides are TGTGCCAGCAGCCATGGCTCCCCGGGACTAGCGTGGGATACGCAGTATTTT. Encoded protein: CASSHGSPGLAWDTQYF.